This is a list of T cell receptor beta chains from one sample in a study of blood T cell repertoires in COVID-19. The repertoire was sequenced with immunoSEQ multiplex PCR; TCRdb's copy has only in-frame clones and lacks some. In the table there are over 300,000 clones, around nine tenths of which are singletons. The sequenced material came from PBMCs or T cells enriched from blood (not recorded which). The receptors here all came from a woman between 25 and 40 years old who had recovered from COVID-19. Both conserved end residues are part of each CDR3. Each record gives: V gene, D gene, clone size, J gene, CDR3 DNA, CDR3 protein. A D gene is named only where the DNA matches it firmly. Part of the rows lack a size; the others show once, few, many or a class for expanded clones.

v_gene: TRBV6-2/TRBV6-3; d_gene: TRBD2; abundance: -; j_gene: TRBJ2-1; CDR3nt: TGTGCCAGCAGACCTAGCGGGGGGCGCTCCTACAATGAGCAGTTCTTC; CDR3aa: CASRPSGGRSYNEQFF
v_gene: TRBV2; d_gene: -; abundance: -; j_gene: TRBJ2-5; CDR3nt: TGTGCCAGCAGTGAAAGGACAGTAAATCAAGAGACCCAGTACTTC; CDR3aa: CASSERTVNQETQYF
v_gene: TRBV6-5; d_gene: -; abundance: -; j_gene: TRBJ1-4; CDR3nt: TGTGCCAGCAGTTACTCGAGCCCGGCAACTAATGAAAAACTGTTTTTT; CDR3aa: CASSYSSPATNEKLFF
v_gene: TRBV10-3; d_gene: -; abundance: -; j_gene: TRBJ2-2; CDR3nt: TGTGCCATCTCCAGGACAGTTAACACCGGGGAGCTGTTTTTT; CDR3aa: CAISRTVNTGELFF
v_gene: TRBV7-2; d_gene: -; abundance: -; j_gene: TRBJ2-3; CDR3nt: TGTGCCAGCTTCCCTTCGGAACAACCAGGGACAGATACGCAGTATTTT; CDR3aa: CASFPSEQPGTDTQYF
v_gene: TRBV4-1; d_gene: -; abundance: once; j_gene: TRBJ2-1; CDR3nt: TGCGCCAGCAGCCCACAGGGTATGGGGGAGCAGTTCTTC; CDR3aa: CASSPQGMGEQFF
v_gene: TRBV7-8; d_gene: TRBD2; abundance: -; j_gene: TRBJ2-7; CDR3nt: TGTGCCAGCGGCCCGGGAGGCAAATACGAGCAGTACTTC; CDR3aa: CASGPGGKYEQYF
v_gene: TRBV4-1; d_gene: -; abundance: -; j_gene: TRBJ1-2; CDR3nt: TGCGCCAGCAGCCAAGAGACAAGGTACCTTCCGAGCTACACCTTC; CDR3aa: CASSQETRYLPSYTF
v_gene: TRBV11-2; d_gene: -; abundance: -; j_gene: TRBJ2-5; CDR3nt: TGTGCCAGCAGCTCTGACCTTGCGGGGACCCAGTACTTC; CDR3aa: CASSSDLAGTQYF
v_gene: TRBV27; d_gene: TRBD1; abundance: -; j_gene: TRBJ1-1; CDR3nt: TGTGCCAGCAGCTGGGACAGGGGCACTGAAGCTTTCTTT; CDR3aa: CASSWDRGTEAFF
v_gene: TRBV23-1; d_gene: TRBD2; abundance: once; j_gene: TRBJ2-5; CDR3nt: TGCGCCAGCAGTCAATCCCCGACTAGCGGGGGGGCAGGAGAGACCCAGTACTTC; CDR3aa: CASSQSPTSGGAGETQYF
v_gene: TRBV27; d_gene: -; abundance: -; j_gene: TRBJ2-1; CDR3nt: TGTGCCAGCAGCCCCCAGGGCCCCTCGGCCAATGAGCAGTTCTTC; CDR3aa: CASSPQGPSANEQFF
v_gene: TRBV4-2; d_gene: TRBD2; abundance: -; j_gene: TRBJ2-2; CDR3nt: TGTGCCAGCAGCCAAGATCGGGGAGGACTAGCGGGGAACACCGGGGAGCTGTTTTTT; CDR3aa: CASSQDRGGLAGNTGELFF
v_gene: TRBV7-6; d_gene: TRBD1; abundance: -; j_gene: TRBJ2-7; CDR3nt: TGTGCCAGCAGCTTAGGGACAGGGGGCGGGGGCGAGCAGTACTTC; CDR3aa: CASSLGTGGGGEQYF
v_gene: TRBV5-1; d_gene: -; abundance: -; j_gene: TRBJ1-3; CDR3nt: TGCGCCAGCAGCAGATCGGACCGCGTGGGGGAGGACACCATATATTTT; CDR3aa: CASSRSDRVGEDTIYF
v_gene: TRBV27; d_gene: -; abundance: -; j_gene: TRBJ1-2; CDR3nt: TGTGCCAGCAGTTCTGGACAGCTCCTAAACTATGGCTACACCTTC; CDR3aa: CASSSGQLLNYGYTF
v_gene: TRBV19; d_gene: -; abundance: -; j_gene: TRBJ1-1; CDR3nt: TGTGCCAGTGGAACCGCTAGAGTAGCTATGAACACTGAAGCTTTCTTT; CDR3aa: CASGTARVAMNTEAFF
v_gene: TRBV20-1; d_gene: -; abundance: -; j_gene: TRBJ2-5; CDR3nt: TGCAGTGCTCCTTTACAAGAGACCCAGTACTTC; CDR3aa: CSAPLQETQYF
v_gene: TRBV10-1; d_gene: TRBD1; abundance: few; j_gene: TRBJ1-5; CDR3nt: TGCGCCAGCAGTGACGCGGACAGGGGAAAATATAACAATCAGCCCCAGCATTTT; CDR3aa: CASSDADRGKYNNQPQHF
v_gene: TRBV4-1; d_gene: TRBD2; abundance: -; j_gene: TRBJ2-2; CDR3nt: TGCGCCAGCAGCCAATTTGTGGCCGGGGCGGGGGTGAACACCGGGGAGCTGTTTTTT; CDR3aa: CASSQFVAGAGVNTGELFF
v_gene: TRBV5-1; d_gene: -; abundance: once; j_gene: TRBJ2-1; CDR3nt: TGCGCCAGCAGCTTGGGGCTAGCGCCCTACAATGAGCAGTTCTTC; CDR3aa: CASSLGLAPYNEQFF
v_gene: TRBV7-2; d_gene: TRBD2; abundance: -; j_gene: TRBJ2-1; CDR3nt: TGTGCCAGCAGCGTCCTAGCGGGGACCTACAATGAGCAGTTCTTC; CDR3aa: CASSVLAGTYNEQFF
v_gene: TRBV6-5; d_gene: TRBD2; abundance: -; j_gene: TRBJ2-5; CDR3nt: TGTGCCAGCAGCGATAGCGGGGGAAGCTGGGAGACCCAGTACTTC; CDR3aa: CASSDSGGSWETQYF
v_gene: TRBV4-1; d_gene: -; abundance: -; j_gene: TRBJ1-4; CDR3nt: TGCGCCAGCAGCCAAGGGGGAGCTGCTAATGAAAAACTGTTTTTT; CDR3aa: CASSQGGAANEKLFF
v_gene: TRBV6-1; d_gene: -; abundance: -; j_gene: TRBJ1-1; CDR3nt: TGTGCCAGCAGTGAAGTAACAGGCGGGAGCACTGAAGCTTTCTTT; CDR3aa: CASSEVTGGSTEAFF
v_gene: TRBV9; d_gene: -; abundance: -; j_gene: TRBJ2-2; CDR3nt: TGTGCCAGCAGCATCCAGAACACCGGGGAGCTGTTTTTT; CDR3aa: CASSIQNTGELFF
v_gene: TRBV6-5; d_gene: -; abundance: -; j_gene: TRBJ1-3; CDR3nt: TGTGCCAGCAGTATATACGGGACACCTGGAAACACCATATATTTT; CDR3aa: CASSIYGTPGNTIYF